What follows are 9 T cell receptor beta chains derived from one specimen sequenced in a study of blood T cell repertoires in COVID-19 (dated by TCRdb to 2018 to 2020). The library came from the immunoSEQ multiplex PCR assay. This is the immuneACCESS table as TCRdb keeps it, with only in-frame sequences that have V and J called. A part of the clones is gone; compared with another copy, unresolved V genes explain less than half, and the rest is unexplained. The sample table contains around 230,000 clones; only one count was recorded for just over 85% of them. Together, the top ten hold about 2.2% of the sample. The sequenced material came from peripheral blood. Source of these receptors: a man aged 25-45 years who had recovered from COVID-19.

The CDR3 DNA reads as TGTGCCAGCAGCGTAGTAATCACCGGGGAGCTGTTTTTT. Protein sequence: CASSVVITGELFF. The rearrangement links TRBV9 to TRBJ2-2, with D hard to call. CDR3 length equals 13 residues. Looked up from germline, CDR1 is SGDLS and CDR2 is YYNGEE. V lost 0 bases, J lost 4 bases, and 4 bases lay in between.

V is TRBV7-2 and J is TRBJ2-3; 7 bases map to TRBD2. The trim removed 1 base at V and 0 bases at J, leaving 1 base unmatched. The germline V gene encodes CDR1 SGHTA and CDR2 FQGNSA. The CDR3 spans 15 residues. In nucleotides, the CDR3 is TGTGCCAGCAGCTTAGTGACTAGCAGCACAGATACGCAGTATTTT. Protein: CASSLVTSSTDTQYF.

The chain links TRBV30 to TRBJ2-5; 13 positions agree with TRBD2. The germline gives CDR1 GTSNPN, CDR2 SVGIG (reference sequence). This CDR3 comprises 14 residues. The junction had 2 bases not matched to a gene; V was cut back by 5 bases and J by 2 bases. CDR3 sequence reads: CAWGLAGVQETQYF. DNA for the CDR3: TGTGCCTGGGGACTAGCGGGGGTGCAAGAGACCCAGTACTTC.

The rearrangement joins TRBV6-5 to TRBJ2-7; TRBD2 is a possible D gene (5 bases). V lost 8 bases and J lost 7, with 15 bases in between. Germline assignment: CDR1 MNHEY and CDR2 SVGAGI. The CDR3 loop spans 12 amino acids. Here the CDR3 reads CASGRGRAEQYF. The CDR3 region has the DNA TGTGCCAGCGGGAGAGGGCGGGCTGAGCAGTACTTC.

The CDR3 here is CASSLTGGAGQPQHF. CDR3 bases: TGTGCCAGCAGCCTAACAGGGGGCGCAGGGCAGCCCCAGCATTTT. The genes are TRBV11-2 and TRBJ1-5, with 9 bases identical to TRBD1. CDR1 and CDR2 (germline): SGHAT, FQNNGV. This CDR3 has 15 residues. Losses at the gene ends were 5 bases for V and 7 bases for J; bases not matched to a gene: 9.

The rearrangement links TRBV11-2 to TRBJ2-5, with D possibly matching TRBD1 (6 bases). V lost 7 bases and J 7 bases, leaving 25 bases between the germline ends. The CDR3 runs 16 residues. Per the germline V gene, CDR1 is SGHAT and CDR2 is FQNNGV. The CDR3 coding sequence is TGTGCCAGCAACCCTTTGGGGGCCGGTGTTTTGGGGACCCAGTACTTC. Amino acid sequence: CASNPLGAGVLGTQYF.

This chain uses TRBV18 with TRBJ1-3, with TRBD1 matching 7 bases. Losses at the gene ends were 4 bases for V and 7 bases for J; bases not matched to a gene: 7. There are 14 residues in the CDR3. Germline V gene sequence: CDR1 KGHSH, CDR2 LQKENI. Here the CDR3 reads CASSQPTGSNTIYF. CDR3 DNA sequence: TGTGCCAGCTCACAACCGACAGGGTCGAACACCATATATTTT.

This sequence joins TRBV6-6 and TRBJ2-2; TRBD2 matches at 10 bases. The CDR3 has 17 residues. The germline V gene has CDR1 MNHNY and CDR2 SVGAGI (reference sequence). Losses at the gene ends were 5 bases for V and 2 bases for J; bases not matched to a gene: 8. CDR3 DNA sequence: TGTGCCAGCAGTCCGCGGACTAGCGGAAACAACACCGGGGAGCTGTTTTTT. It yields the protein CASSPRTSGNNTGELFF.

In its sample, this clone was seen many times. Additional DNA sequences in this sample encode the identical CDR3. CDR3 protein: CASSSSTSGGPYEQYF. In nucleotides, the CDR3 is TGTGCCAGCAGTTCGTCCACTAGCGGGGGGCCCTACGAGCAGTACTTC. The rearrangement joins TRBV6-2 or TRBV6-3 to TRBJ2-7; 12 bases are shared with TRBD2. Germline lookup yields CDR1 MNHEY and CDR2 SVGEGT. With 4 bases clipped from V and 2 bases from J, the junction kept 6 bases outside the gene matches. The CDR3 contains 16 residues.